A single T cell receptor beta chain is shown here with its context. Its specificity is unknown. This sample is drawn from a study of T cells in tumors after PD-1 blockade. Study background: Prior checkpoint blockade, systemic immunosuppressant use, or anti-cancer therapy within 4 weeks excluded patients. The study's findings and limits: Only pre- versus post-treatment comparisons showed clonal replacement.

CDR3 length: 14 amino acids. V dropped 3 bases and J dropped 11 bases, with 16 bases sitting between them. Germline CDR1 reads MGHDK; CDR2 reads SYGVNS. Site-matched primary tumor biopsies were taken before and after PD-1 blockade. Profiling relied on immunoSEQ multiplex PCR, and the TCRdb table lists in-frame clones only, not all of them. The sample lists approximately 10,000 clones, 65% to 80% occurring once. The sequenced sample was tumor tissue, obtained after anti-PD-1 treatment. The TCR originated in a human donor with basal cell carcinoma. The chain uses TRBV25-1 and TRBJ1-4; tentatively, D is TRBD1 (6 bases). CDR3 amino acids: CASSEALSRGKLFF. CDR3 nucleotide sequence: TGTGCCAGCAGTGAGGCGCTCTCGAGGGGGAAACTGTTTTTT.